This TCR beta chain was sequenced for a study of T cell clonotyping in hematopoietic cell transplantation. Sequencing used immunoSEQ multiplex PCR; TCRdb keeps in-frame clones, though not all of them. The sample has 15,000 to 20,000 clones, 65% to 85% seen once; the top ten hold roughly 14%. A few counts support this clone. CDR1 is MNHEY and CDR2 is SVGAGI in the germline V gene. The CDR3 consists of 12 residues. Deletions cut 8 bases from V and 5 bases from J, with 12 bases between. This chain uses TRBV6-5 with TRBJ2-5; D is perhaps TRBD2 (6 bases). Sequenced sample: peripheral blood mononuclear cells. The TCR sequence derives from a man aged 60-69 years in good health. Some clones in this sample may be carry-over from other donors' samples. As DNA, the CDR3 is TGTGCCAGCGTCGGGAGAGGGGAGACCCAGTACTTC. Encoded protein: CASVGRGETQYF.